The clone carrying this TCR beta chain was detected a few times. Its antigen is currently unknown. The sample originates from a study of T-cell memory formation after mild COVID-19. Whole-study findings and limits: Second-wave clones with a day 37 peak had unconfirmed SARS-CoV-2 specificity. Several responding clones turned up in pre-infection memory, indicating that cross-reactive memory may have taken part.

This CDR3 has 12 amino acids. Germline CDR1 and CDR2: MNHEY and SVGAGI. V lost 7 bases, J lost 6 bases, and 7 bases lay in between. TCRdb analysed the 5' RACE reads with MiXCR anew, one entry per CDR3 protein. The table lists about 130,000 distinct CDR3 sequences, approximately 15% of them singletons. The sequence was obtained from a young man who had mild COVID-19 (a few samples of this study predate the infection). Cell type and time point are not known. The genes are TRBV6-5 and TRBJ1-6; no reliable D call. The material sequenced was PBMCs or a T cell subset sorted from them (not recorded which). CDR3 DNA sequence: TGTGCCAGCAAGAACACTAATTCACCCCTCCACTTT. Residues: CASKNTNSPLHF.